The T cell receptor beta chain under discussion was sequenced for a study of regulatory and conventional T cells in RAG deficiency. The CDR3 has 14 residues. V shed 2 bases and J shed 10 bases, with 16 bases lying between them. CDR1 SGDLS and CDR2 YYNGEE come from the germline V gene. Conventional CD4+ T cells were sorted from blood as CD25-low CD127-high cells. Produced via immunoSEQ multiplex PCR; TCRdb's table is partial and in-frame only. The table shows about 34,000 clones, with more than 75% occurring only once. This clone has more than one count but fewer than ten. These sequences were also reported in another study, on regulatory T cells. Turning to that study: Amplification used 52 TRBV primers and 13 TRBJ primers.

The sequence came from a human donor in good health. The chain has TRBV9 and TRBJ2-1; D remains ambiguous. The sequenced sample consisted of CD4+ effector T cells sorted from blood. CDR3 nucleotide sequence: TGTGCCAGCAGCGTTCAGTCCCTCGGTAGAGAGCAGTTCTTC. Translated, it gives CASSVQSLGREQFF.